The entry below describes one T cell receptor beta chain. Its cognate antigen is unknown. Sequence at one end of the junction differs from germline and may be a read error. These data are taken from a study of tumor-infiltrating lymphocytes in primary liver carcinoma. Looking at the study overall: Primary liver carcinomas in the patients were surgically resected.

Germline DNA was also extracted, while the blood RNA originated from unsorted whole blood. Chronic HBV infection was present, with no prior treatment. Overall study findings and caveats: Whereas tumor region pairs overlapped more, tumor-adjacent and tumor-blood pairs overlapped less.

Germline lookup yields CDR1 SGHAT and CDR2 FQNNGV. CDR3 size: 15 residues. Production of TCR beta cDNA used about 500 ng total RNA together with a constant-region primer. Library construction for TCR beta comprised three nested multiplex PCR rounds performed with slightly modified ARM-PCR. Researchers ran the first two PCR rounds for roughly 11 cycles each with TRBV1-TRBV30 forward primers and a C-beta reverse primer. TCRdb re-derived calls from the multiplex PCR reads in MiXCR, one entry per CDR3 protein. The sample records approximately 310,000 distinct CDR3 sequences, 65% being singletons. Specimen: peripheral blood. The source of this sequence is a man aged 35 to 55 with primary liver carcinoma and hepatitis B virus infection. The rearrangement uses TRBV11-2 and TRBJ1-2; 7 bases agree with TRBD1. The CDR3 loop is CAGSLHDRAYYGYTF. CDR3 coding DNA: TGTGCCGGCAGCTTACATGACAGGGCCTACTATGGCTACACCTTC.